These 28 T cell receptor beta chains share one sample of origin, sequenced in a study of blood T cells in healthy people across ages. A second about 6 to 12 cycle PCR used barcoded and J-beta primers. TCRdb re-called the 5' RACE reads with MiXCR, one entry per CDR3 protein. The profile shows some 1.6 million distinct CDR3 sequences, roughly a third of them singletons. Sequences were obtained from blood. Every receptor here comes from a woman in her thirties in good health.

The gene calls are TRBV20-1 and TRBJ1-3; 8 nucleotides line up with TRBD1. The CDR3 contains 15 residues. J lost 1 base, V lost 4 bases, and 6 bases had no gene match. Germline CDR1 is DFQATT and CDR2 is SNEGSKA (reference sequence). CDR3 sequence (DNA): TGCAGTGCTATAGCCCAGGGGGCTTCTGGAAACACCATATATTTT. Encoded protein: CSAIAQGASGNTIYF.

This clonotype was seen ten or more times. The junction differs from germline at one of its ends, possibly a read error. V usage is TRBV7-3 and J usage is TRBJ2-3; possibly TRBD2 for D (5 bases). Germline CDR1 is SGHTA and CDR2 is FQGTGA. This CDR3 region has 14 residues. The CDR3, as DNA: TGTGCCAGCAGTTTAAGGAGGAGCACAGATACGCAGTATTTT. It encodes CASSLRRSTDTQYF.

This clonotype has more than one count but fewer than ten. V and J are TRBV7-9 and TRBJ2-2; D might be TRBD2 (6 bases). CDR3 size: 13 residues. Trimming stripped 11 bases from V and 6 bases from J, with 16 bases between. Germline lookup yields CDR1 SEHNR and CDR2 FQNEAQ (reference sequence). The CDR3 sequence is CAGGSPFSGELFF. CDR3 nucleotide sequence: TGTGCCGGGGGGAGTCCTTTCTCCGGGGAGCTGTTTTTT. The whole variable domain, remainder taken from reference TRBV7-9 and TRBJ2-2, is DTGVSQNPRHKITKRGQNVTFRCDPISEHNRLYWYRQTLGQGPEFLTYFQNEAQLEKSRLLSDRFSAERPKGSFSTLEIQRTEQGDSAMYLCAGGSPFSGELFFGEGSRLTVL.

About this clonotype itself: At one boundary the junction diverges from the germline segment, which might be a read error. The V call is TRBV7-2, the J call TRBJ2-7; D is unresolved. CDR1 and CDR2 from the germline V gene are SGHTA and FQGNSA. This CDR3 comprises 14 residues. CDR3 nucleotide sequence: TGTGCCAGCAGTTGGACCACAAGCTCCAACGAGCAGTACTTC. This translates into CASSWTTSSNEQYF.

This chain uses TRBV10-3 with TRBJ2-1; the match to TRBD1 covers 7 bases. This CDR3 region has 15 residues. Looked up from germline, CDR1 is ENHRY and CDR2 is SYGVKD. Trimming took 5 bases from V and 6 from J; bases not matched to a gene: 10. DNA for the CDR3: TGTGCCATCAGTTTTAATAGGGGGCAGGGCAATGAGCAGTTCTTC. It is translated as CAISFNRGQGNEQFF.

This clonotype was found once. This chain joins TRBV28 and TRBJ1-1; the D gene is possibly TRBD1 (6 bases). The length of the CDR3 is 16 residues. Germline CDR1 is MDHEN and CDR2 is SYDVKM. Trimming left V 6 bases short and J 8 bases short, with 25 bases between. The CDR3 loop reads CASRSPGTAMGAEAFF. As DNA, the CDR3 is TGTGCCAGCAGAAGTCCTGGGACCGCGATGGGGGCGGAAGCTTTCTTT.

This chain links TRBV27 with TRBJ2-1; TRBD2 agrees at 14 bases. Germline CDR1 MNHEY, CDR2 SMNVEV (reference sequence). The CDR3 is made up of 16 amino acids. V shed 6 bases and J 3 bases; nucleotides not matched to a gene: 4. The CDR3 region has the DNA TGTGCCAGCAGAAAAGGGACTAGCGGGAGCTACAATGAGCAGTTCTTC. Residues: CASRKGTSGSYNEQFF.

The J gene is TRBJ2-1, the V gene TRBV15; 9 nucleotides agree with TRBD1. The ends lost 0 bases at V and 7 bases at J; junction bases unmatched: 4. This CDR3 is 15 amino acids long. The germline CDR1 and CDR2 sequences are LNHNV and YYDKDF (reference sequence). The CDR3 sequence: CATSRDGQGMNEQFF. In DNA form, the CDR3 reads TGTGCCACCAGCAGAGACGGACAGGGGATGAATGAGCAGTTCTTC.

This clonotype was seen at least ten times. V usage is TRBV10-3 and J usage is TRBJ2-3; D tentatively reads TRBD1 or TRBD2 (6 bases each). Trimming removed 11 bases from V and 2 bases from J, with 14 bases in between. Per germline, CDR1 ENHRY and CDR2 SYGVKD. CDR3 length equals 13 residues. The CDR3 protein is CAGRDTYTDTQYF. CDR3 in DNA: TGTGCCGGGCGGGACACCTACACAGATACGCAGTATTTT.

This clonotype is a singleton in its sample. The CDR3 DNA reads TGTGCCAGCAAATCAGGCTTCAATCAGCCCCAGCATTTT. Protein sequence: CASKSGFNQPQHF. The V gene is TRBV6-1, the J gene TRBJ1-5; D is undetermined. Germline CDR1 is MNHNS and CDR2 is SASEGT. V was trimmed by 7 bases and J by 3 bases, leaving 10 bases between them. The CDR3 is made up of 13 amino acids.

Remarks on this clonotype: A read error may account for a junction end that differs from germline. V and J are TRBV24-1 and TRBJ2-5; D remains ambiguous. CDR1 and CDR2 from the germline V gene are KGHDR and SFDVKD. The CDR3 extends over 12 amino acids. The DNA of the CDR3 is TGCGCCACCAGTGCCTCTATAGAGACCCAGTACTTC. It is translated as CATSASIETQYF.

This clonotype was counted ten times or more. The chain couples TRBV29-1 to TRBJ2-1, with TRBD2 matching 13 bases. V was clipped by 7 bases and J by 7 bases; unmatched bases: 4. The CDR3 consists of 13 residues. The V gene's germline CDR1 is SQVTM and CDR2 ANQGSEA. For the CDR3, the DNA is TGCAGCGGTACTAGCGGGAGGGCAAATGAGCAGTTCTTC. Protein product: CSGTSGRANEQFF.

The chain recombines TRBV7-2 with TRBJ2-1; 10 bases agree with TRBD2. The germline CDR1 and CDR2 sequences are SGHTA and FQGNSA. The CDR3 has 19 amino acids. V shed 0 bases, J shed 5 bases, and the junction held 13 bases outside the gene matches. CDR3 nucleotides: TGTGCCAGCAGCTTAGCCGGGACTAGCGCCCCTTTCCGCGACAATGAGCAGTTCTTC. Its protein is CASSLAGTSAPFRDNEQFF.

The chain recombines TRBV5-1 with TRBJ2-7, with TRBD1 identical over 7 bases. The germline gives CDR1 SGHRS, CDR2 YFSETQ. The CDR3 sequence is 12 residues long. Trimming cost V 5 bases and J 9 bases; bases outside gene matches: 8. CDR3 nucleotides: TGCGCCAGCAGGGGACAGAACGACTGGCAGTACTTC. Its translation is CASRGQNDWQYF.

The genes are TRBV3-1 and TRBJ2-3; TRBD2 agrees at 8 bases. This CDR3 region has 15 residues. Germline values: CDR1 LGHDT, CDR2 YNNKEL (reference sequence). V lost 5 bases and J lost 2; bases outside the gene matches: 6. The CDR3 DNA reads as TGTGCCAGCAGCACGACGGGGGGGCCCACAGATACGCAGTATTTT. This translates into CASSTTGGPTDTQYF.

Only a few counts were recorded for this clonotype. The rearrangement uses TRBV7-6 and TRBJ2-7, with D possibly TRBD1 on 6 matching bases. Trimming stripped 5 bases from V and 2 bases from J, with 13 bases between. CDR1 and CDR2 (germline): SGHVS, FNYEAQ. The CDR3 runs 14 residues. As DNA, the CDR3 is TGTGCCAGCAGCGCCCGACAGGACCCCTACGAGCAGTACTTC. It codes for CASSARQDPYEQYF. The variable domain in full, with the rest retrieved from reference TRBV7-6 and TRBJ2-7, is GAGVSQSPRYKVTKRGQDVALRCDPISGHVSLYWYRQALGQGPEFLTYFNYEAQQDKSGLPNDRFSAERPEGSISTLTIQRTEQRDSAMYRCASSARQDPYEQYFGPGTRLTVT.

The CDR3 DNA reads TGTGCCAGCAGTTTTCCCAGCGGGAGTTTCAATGAGCAGTTCTTC. Its translation is CASSFPSGSFNEQFF. The genes are TRBV28 and TRBJ2-1; 8 bases fit TRBD2. V trimming: 3 bases; J trimming: 6 bases; junction bases outside the gene matches: 7. The CDR3 is 15 amino acids. Germline CDR1 MDHEN, CDR2 SYDVKM.

On this clonotype itself: A clone one base away is much larger, so this may be a read error. The chain is built from TRBV4-1 and TRBJ2-7, with TRBD2 matching 7 bases. V was clipped by 4 bases and J by 6 bases; unmatched bases: 6. The CDR3 consists of 13 residues. The germline gives CDR1 MGHRA, CDR2 YSYEKL. This CDR3 is CASSREGRAEQYF. CDR3 DNA sequence: TGCGCCAGCAGCCGGGAGGGGAGAGCCGAGCAGTACTTC.

This rearrangement joins TRBV6-1 to TRBJ1-5; D is uncertain. The CDR3 has 13 amino acids. V was cut by 2 bases and J by 4 bases, with 6 bases left in between. The germline V gene encodes CDR1 MNHNS and CDR2 SASEGT. The CDR3 DNA sequence: TGTGCCAGCAGTGAAATCCCGAATCAGCCCCAGCATTTT. Its translation is CASSEIPNQPQHF.

As regards this clonotype: At one boundary the junction diverges from the germline segment, which might be a read error. This sequence joins TRBV4-1 and TRBJ2-6; either TRBD1 or TRBD2 may fit D (6 bases each). CDR3 length equals 15 residues. CDR1 is MGHRA, CDR2 YSYEKL, per germline. CDR3 DNA sequence: TGCGCCAGCAGCCAAGAAGGAGGAGGGGACAACGTCCGGACTTTC. Translating it yields CASSQEGGGDNVRTF.

The genes are TRBV20-1 and TRBJ2-7; D is perhaps TRBD2 (6 bases). In germline, CDR1 is DFQATT, CDR2 SNEGSKA (reference sequence). Between the trimmed V and J ends, which lost 3 bases and 1 base, there was a span of 16 bases. The CDR3 extends over 15 amino acids. In DNA form, the CDR3 reads TGCAGTGCTAGTCCTGAAGGGGCGGGGTCCTACGAGCAGTACTTC. Translating gives CSASPEGAGSYEQYF.

As for this clonotype: A much larger clone lies one base from this, so it may be a read error. This chain uses TRBV20-1 with TRBJ2-7, with TRBD2 matching over 12 bases. Germline V gives CDR1 DFQATT, CDR2 SNEGSKA (reference sequence). The CDR3 contains 14 residues. As DNA, the CDR3 is TGCAATGCTACAGGACTAGCGGGAAGGGGCGAGCAGTACTTC. Protein sequence: CNATGLAGRGEQYF.

The chain recombines TRBV2 with TRBJ2-3; D is possibly TRBD1 or TRBD2 (6 bases each). CDR1 SNHLY and CDR2 FYNNEI come from the germline V gene. This CDR3 has 14 residues. The germline V and J ends were trimmed by 6 bases and 5 bases, with 15 bases remaining between them. This chain's CDR3 is CASSGTGARDTQYF. Here the CDR3 DNA reads TGTGCCAGCAGCGGGACGGGGGCCAGAGATACGCAGTATTTT.

This clonotype has a handful of counts. The V call is TRBV7-8, the J call TRBJ2-1; D unresolved. Germline V gene sequence: CDR1 SGHVS, CDR2 FQNEAQ. The CDR3 is 18 amino acids. V was cut by 2 bases and J by 0 bases, with 17 bases left in between. DNA for the CDR3: TGTGCCAGCAGCTTATCATTCGACTGGATTAGCTCCTACAATGAGCAGTTCTTC. Encoded protein: CASSLSFDWISSYNEQFF.

The genes are TRBV10-3 and TRBJ2-7; D is unresolved. This CDR3 is 15 amino acids long. Trimming removed 4 bases from V and 3 bases from J, with 16 bases in between. The germline CDR1 and CDR2 sequences are ENHRY and SYGVKD. For the CDR3, the DNA is TGTGCCATCAGTGGAGGTTCCCCTTCTTTCTACGAGCAGTACTTC. This gives the protein CAISGGSPSFYEQYF.

CDR3 nucleotide sequence: TGTGCCAGCAGTACACCACTGACTAGCAGGACAGATACGCAGTATTTT. This codes for CASSTPLTSRTDTQYF. V gene TRBV27 combines with J gene TRBJ2-3; 7 positions match TRBD2. CDR3 length: 16 amino acids. Germline lookup yields CDR1 MNHEY and CDR2 SMNVEV (reference sequence). With V trimmed by 5 bases and J by 3 bases, 11 bases remained unmatched.

The sample holds many counts of this clonotype. The CDR3 nucleotides are TGTGCCAGCAGCCCCAGTGGCCTCAACTATGGCTACACCTTC. Residues: CASSPSGLNYGYTF. This chain uses TRBV7-2 with TRBJ1-2; D gene ambiguous. The CDR3 is 14 amino acids. CDR1 and CDR2 from the germline V gene are SGHTA and FQGNSA. V shed 5 bases and J shed 2 bases, with 12 bases lying between them.

Regarding this clonotype: A read error is possible here, since a much larger clone lies one base away. The chain employs TRBV20-1 and TRBJ1-6; D may be TRBD1 (5 bases). Trimming shortened V by 5 bases and J by 7 bases, and 12 bases separated the two germline ends. The germline V gene has CDR1 DFQATT and CDR2 SNEGSKA (reference sequence). The CDR3 length is 13 residues. This chain's CDR3 is CSAGGDGNSPLHF. The CDR3, as DNA: TGCAGTGCTGGGGGGGATGGGAATTCACCCCTCCACTTT.